This TCR beta chain originates from a study of T cells in narcolepsy. Study observations and caveats: Autoreactive clone sequences were missing from some blood memory CD4+ repertoires. Autoreactive HCRT-specific and TRIB2-specific clonotypes were marked in same-patient CSF-versus-blood CD4+ comparisons. Blood of same and different patients, but not healthy controls, reportedly held recurring autoreactive clonotypes.

Assay: immunoSEQ multiplex PCR; the TCRdb copy retains only in-frame clones and omits some. The sample lists approximately 25,000 clones; 70% to 80% were seen once. As regards this clone: Its antigen remains unknown.

The CDR3 sequence is 12 residues long. In germline, CDR1 is GTSNPN, CDR2 SVGIG (reference sequence). J lost 3 bases, V lost 8 bases, and 5 bases had no gene match. This TCR came from a human donor with narcolepsy. The sequencing sample was made of CD45RA- memory CD4+ T cells from PBMCs. V usage is TRBV30 and J usage is TRBJ2-3; 7 bases line up with TRBD1. CDR3 loop: CAHEQGTDTQYF. CDR3 in DNA: TGTGCCCACGAACAGGGGACAGATACGCAGTATTTT.